A selection of T cell receptor beta chains follows, all from one sample in a study of response to subunit inactivated influenza vaccine. From the RT-PCR reads, TCRdb called clonotypes with MiXCR, one entry per CDR3 protein. Among around 850,000 distinct CDR3 sequences listed, roughly 18% were seen once. The sequenced sample was PBMCs from blood, obtained more than 4 days after vaccination. These TCRs come from a man in his forties or fifties who received an inactivated influenza vaccine. Both conserved end residues are part of each CDR3. Fields, in order: CDR3 protein, CDR3 DNA, V gene, D gene, clone size, CDR3 length, J gene. A D gene is named only where the DNA matches it firmly. Clone sizes are given selectively: once, few, many, or a class where the clone is expanded.

cdr3_aa: CASSPRLAGGSRDTQYF
cdr3_nt: TGTGCCAGCAGTCCAAGACTAGCGGGGGGGAGTCGGGATACGCAGTATTTT
v_call: TRBV12-3/TRBV12-4
d_call: TRBD2
clone_size: -
cdr3_length: 17
j_call: TRBJ2-3

cdr3_aa: CSVAVTSGRALETQYF
cdr3_nt: TGCAGCGTTGCGGTGACTAGCGGGAGGGCCTTGGAGACCCAGTACTTC
v_call: TRBV29-1
d_call: TRBD2
clone_size: few
cdr3_length: 16
j_call: TRBJ2-5

cdr3_aa: CASGERERTTDTQYF
cdr3_nt: TGTGCCAGCGGCGAGCGGGAGAGAACCACAGATACGCAGTATTTT
v_call: TRBV6-1
d_call: TRBD2
clone_size: -
cdr3_length: 15
j_call: TRBJ2-3

cdr3_aa: CASRRTSGGREQFF
cdr3_nt: TGTGCCAGCAGGAGGACTAGCGGGGGGAGGGAGCAGTTCTTC
v_call: TRBV6-1
d_call: TRBD2
clone_size: few
cdr3_length: 14
j_call: TRBJ2-1

cdr3_aa: CASSYRFSGGSGSYEQYF
cdr3_nt: TGTGCCAGCAGCTACCGGTTTAGCGGGGGGTCCGGATCCTACGAGCAGTACTTC
v_call: TRBV11-2
d_call: TRBD2
clone_size: -
cdr3_length: 18
j_call: TRBJ2-7

cdr3_aa: CSVEWSTDTQYF
cdr3_nt: TGCAGCGTTGAGTGGAGCACAGATACGCAGTATTTT
v_call: TRBV29-1
d_call: -
clone_size: few
cdr3_length: 12
j_call: TRBJ2-3

cdr3_aa: CASSLAGTSYGYTF
cdr3_nt: TGCGCCAGCAGCTTGGCCGGGACAAGCTATGGCTACACCTTC
v_call: TRBV5-1
d_call: -
clone_size: few
cdr3_length: 14
j_call: TRBJ1-2

cdr3_aa: CASSWGTSQETQYF
cdr3_nt: TGTGCCAGCAGCTGGGGGACATCGCAAGAGACCCAGTACTTC
v_call: TRBV5-5
d_call: -
clone_size: few
cdr3_length: 14
j_call: TRBJ2-5

cdr3_aa: CAISATAEQFF
cdr3_nt: TGTGCCATCAGCGCGACAGCTGAGCAGTTCTTC
v_call: TRBV10-3
d_call: -
clone_size: many
cdr3_length: 11
j_call: TRBJ2-1

cdr3_aa: CASGEGSLQETQYF
cdr3_nt: TGTGCCAGCGGGGAGGGGAGCCTCCAAGAGACCCAGTACTTC
v_call: TRBV28
d_call: TRBD2
clone_size: -
cdr3_length: 14
j_call: TRBJ2-5

cdr3_aa: CAWSLGSQETQYF
cdr3_nt: TGTGCCTGGTCGCTGGGGAGCCAAGAGACCCAGTACTTC
v_call: TRBV30
d_call: -
clone_size: -
cdr3_length: 13
j_call: TRBJ2-5

cdr3_aa: CASSRVTTEDTQYF
cdr3_nt: TGTGCCAGCTCCCGGGTGACCACAGAGGATACGCAGTATTTT
v_call: TRBV18
d_call: -
clone_size: -
cdr3_length: 14
j_call: TRBJ2-3

cdr3_aa: CAISDTGSGTGELFF
cdr3_nt: TGTGCCATCAGTGATACCGGCTCGGGCACCGGGGAGCTGTTTTTT
v_call: TRBV10-3
d_call: -
clone_size: few
cdr3_length: 15
j_call: TRBJ2-2

cdr3_aa: CASSHSTGELFF
cdr3_nt: TGTGCCAGCAGCCACTCTACCGGGGAGCTGTTTTTT
v_call: TRBV11-2
d_call: -
clone_size: -
cdr3_length: 12
j_call: TRBJ2-2

cdr3_aa: CSARDGGRVSGNEQFF
cdr3_nt: TGCAGTGCTAGAGATGGGGGCAGGGTCAGCGGCAATGAGCAGTTCTTC
v_call: TRBV20-1
d_call: -
clone_size: -
cdr3_length: 16
j_call: TRBJ2-1

cdr3_aa: CASSEGQGSNQPQHF
cdr3_nt: TGTGCCAGCTCGGAGGGACAGGGAAGCAATCAGCCCCAGCATTTT
v_call: TRBV18
d_call: TRBD1
clone_size: few
cdr3_length: 15
j_call: TRBJ1-5

cdr3_aa: CSGGTVNTEAFF
cdr3_nt: TGCAGCGGTGGGACAGTAAACACTGAAGCTTTCTTT
v_call: TRBV29-1
d_call: TRBD1
clone_size: many
cdr3_length: 12
j_call: TRBJ1-1

cdr3_aa: CASSYKKRAGANVLTF
cdr3_nt: TGTGCCAGCAGTTACAAGAAGAGGGCTGGGGCCAACGTCCTGACTTTC
v_call: TRBV6-5
d_call: -
clone_size: -
cdr3_length: 16
j_call: TRBJ2-6

cdr3_aa: CASSGTLSSYNEQFF
cdr3_nt: TGTGCCAGCAGCGGGACTCTAAGCTCCTACAATGAGCAGTTCTTC
v_call: TRBV7-8
d_call: -
clone_size: few
cdr3_length: 15
j_call: TRBJ2-1

cdr3_aa: CASSLGHGEQFF
cdr3_nt: TGTGCCAGCAGCTTGGGCCACGGGGAGCAGTTCTTC
v_call: TRBV5-5
d_call: -
clone_size: few
cdr3_length: 12
j_call: TRBJ2-1

cdr3_aa: CASSEVLRSEQYF
cdr3_nt: TGTGCCAGCAGCGAGGTTCTACGTTCCGAGCAGTACTTC
v_call: TRBV14
d_call: -
clone_size: few
cdr3_length: 13
j_call: TRBJ2-7

cdr3_aa: CSAREQGGQPQHF
cdr3_nt: TGCAGTGCTAGAGAGCAGGGGGGTCAGCCCCAGCATTTT
v_call: TRBV20-1
d_call: TRBD1
clone_size: few
cdr3_length: 13
j_call: TRBJ1-5

cdr3_aa: CASRREGALREQYF
cdr3_nt: TGTGCCAGCAGGCGCGAGGGGGCCCTACGCGAGCAGTACTTC
v_call: TRBV6-1
d_call: TRBD1
clone_size: few
cdr3_length: 14
j_call: TRBJ2-7

cdr3_aa: CASSQGLAGGSAGEQFF
cdr3_nt: TGTGCCAGCAGCCAGGGACTAGCGGGAGGCTCCGCCGGTGAGCAGTTCTTC
v_call: TRBV3-1
d_call: TRBD2
clone_size: -
cdr3_length: 17
j_call: TRBJ2-1

cdr3_aa: CSADPSPTSGRGTGELFF
cdr3_nt: TGCAGTGCAGACCCGTCCCCCACTAGCGGGAGAGGGACCGGGGAGCTGTTTTTT
v_call: TRBV20-1
d_call: TRBD2
clone_size: -
cdr3_length: 18
j_call: TRBJ2-2

cdr3_aa: CASSYSLGGPVNEQFF
cdr3_nt: TGTGCCAGCAGTTACTCGTTGGGGGGGCCAGTAAATGAGCAGTTCTTC
v_call: TRBV6-5
d_call: -
clone_size: -
cdr3_length: 16
j_call: TRBJ2-1

cdr3_aa: CASSDFFPVTYNEQFF
cdr3_nt: TGTGCCAGCAGTGACTTTTTTCCGGTTACCTACAATGAGCAGTTCTTC
v_call: TRBV6-4
d_call: -
clone_size: -
cdr3_length: 16
j_call: TRBJ2-1

cdr3_aa: CASSLALRNNEQFF
cdr3_nt: TGTGCCAGCAGCTTAGCATTACGAAACAATGAGCAGTTCTTC
v_call: TRBV7-2
d_call: -
clone_size: -
cdr3_length: 14
j_call: TRBJ2-1

cdr3_aa: CASSRTVTADSPLHF
cdr3_nt: TGTGCCAGCAGTCGTACTGTGACAGCCGATTCACCCCTCCACTTT
v_call: TRBV28
d_call: -
clone_size: -
cdr3_length: 15
j_call: TRBJ1-6

cdr3_aa: CASSQGQGVREQYF
cdr3_nt: TGCGCCAGCAGCCAGGGACAGGGAGTCCGCGAGCAGTACTTC
v_call: TRBV4-1
d_call: TRBD1
clone_size: -
cdr3_length: 14
j_call: TRBJ2-7

cdr3_aa: CASSLSRGRWGNTIYF
cdr3_nt: TGTGCCAGCAGCTTGTCCAGGGGGCGTTGGGGAAACACCATATATTTT
v_call: TRBV7-2
d_call: TRBD1
clone_size: -
cdr3_length: 16
j_call: TRBJ1-3

cdr3_aa: CASSQDRPRQGTYEQYF
cdr3_nt: TGTGCCAGCAGCCAAGATCGGCCGCGACAGGGAACCTACGAGCAGTACTTC
v_call: TRBV4-2
d_call: TRBD1
clone_size: few
cdr3_length: 17
j_call: TRBJ2-7

cdr3_aa: CASSELRAGVENEQFF
cdr3_nt: TGTGCCAGCAGTGAACTTCGAGCGGGAGTTGAAAATGAGCAGTTCTTC
v_call: TRBV2
d_call: TRBD2
clone_size: many
cdr3_length: 16
j_call: TRBJ2-1

cdr3_aa: CASSLVQGLDYGYTF
cdr3_nt: TGCGCCAGCAGCTTGGTCCAGGGCCTGGACTATGGCTACACCTTC
v_call: TRBV5-1
d_call: -
clone_size: few
cdr3_length: 15
j_call: TRBJ1-2

cdr3_aa: CSAQGQDLGQPQHF
cdr3_nt: TGCAGTGCACAGGGACAGGATTTAGGTCAGCCCCAGCATTTT
v_call: TRBV20-1
d_call: TRBD1
clone_size: -
cdr3_length: 14
j_call: TRBJ1-5

cdr3_aa: CASSLVGGANVLTF
cdr3_nt: TGTGCCAGCAGTTTAGTGGGGGGGGCCAACGTCCTGACTTTC
v_call: TRBV6-5
d_call: -
clone_size: -
cdr3_length: 14
j_call: TRBJ2-6

cdr3_aa: CASSPGQGGNQPQHF
cdr3_nt: TGTGCCAGCAGTCCTGGACAGGGTGGCAATCAGCCCCAGCATTTT
v_call: TRBV7-9
d_call: TRBD1
clone_size: many
cdr3_length: 15
j_call: TRBJ1-5

cdr3_aa: CASSLAVDYTDTQYF
cdr3_nt: TGCGCCAGCAGCTTGGCCGTAGATTACACAGATACGCAGTATTTT
v_call: TRBV5-1
d_call: -
clone_size: few
cdr3_length: 15
j_call: TRBJ2-3

cdr3_aa: CASSSSLAGLGTEAFF
cdr3_nt: TGTGCCAGCAGTTCCTCCCTCGCGGGACTGGGGACTGAAGCTTTCTTT
v_call: TRBV6-5
d_call: -
clone_size: -
cdr3_length: 16
j_call: TRBJ1-1

cdr3_aa: CASSAGPSSYEQYF
cdr3_nt: TGTGCCAGCAGCGCTGGACCGAGCTCCTACGAGCAGTACTTC
v_call: TRBV11-1
d_call: -
clone_size: -
cdr3_length: 14
j_call: TRBJ2-7

cdr3_aa: CASSQDRRKSGYTF
cdr3_nt: TGCGCCAGCAGCCAAGATCGGAGGAAGTCGGGCTACACCTTC
v_call: TRBV4-3
d_call: -
clone_size: -
cdr3_length: 14
j_call: TRBJ1-2

cdr3_aa: CASSQTTYIHNEQFF
cdr3_nt: TGCGCCAGCAGCCAAACGACCTATATCCACAATGAGCAGTTCTTC
v_call: TRBV4-1
d_call: -
clone_size: few
cdr3_length: 15
j_call: TRBJ2-1

cdr3_aa: CASSPYLTSGSYEQYF
cdr3_nt: TGTGCCAGCAGCCCCTATCTTACTAGCGGGAGCTACGAGCAGTACTTC
v_call: TRBV7-2
d_call: TRBD2
clone_size: -
cdr3_length: 16
j_call: TRBJ2-7

cdr3_aa: CASRWDRAQETQYF
cdr3_nt: TGTGCCAGCAGATGGGACAGGGCACAAGAGACCCAGTACTTC
v_call: TRBV6-1
d_call: TRBD1
clone_size: -
cdr3_length: 14
j_call: TRBJ2-5

cdr3_aa: CASSQDGVVYGYTF
cdr3_nt: TGTGCCAGCAGCCAGGACGGGGTCGTGTATGGCTACACCTTC
v_call: TRBV3-1
d_call: -
clone_size: once
cdr3_length: 14
j_call: TRBJ1-2

cdr3_aa: CASTSPPAGGPSTDTQYF
cdr3_nt: TGTGCCAGCACGTCTCCCCCGGCAGGGGGGCCGAGCACAGATACGCAGTATTTT
v_call: TRBV18
d_call: -
clone_size: -
cdr3_length: 18
j_call: TRBJ2-3

cdr3_aa: CASSPGGAEEETQYF
cdr3_nt: TGCGCCAGCAGCCCCGGCGGCGCAGAGGAAGAGACCCAGTACTTC
v_call: TRBV5-1
d_call: -
clone_size: few
cdr3_length: 15
j_call: TRBJ2-5

cdr3_aa: CASSEGQGILETQYF
cdr3_nt: TGTGCCAGCAGTGAGGGACAGGGGATCTTGGAGACCCAGTACTTC
v_call: TRBV25-1
d_call: TRBD1
clone_size: many
cdr3_length: 15
j_call: TRBJ2-5

cdr3_aa: CASRRGQGGEQYF
cdr3_nt: TGTGCCAGCCGCAGGGGACAGGGTGGCGAGCAGTACTTC
v_call: TRBV11-2
d_call: TRBD1
clone_size: -
cdr3_length: 13
j_call: TRBJ2-7

cdr3_aa: CSGRASGRLGETQYF
cdr3_nt: TGCAGTGGTCGGGCTAGCGGGAGACTGGGAGAGACCCAGTACTTC
v_call: TRBV20-1
d_call: TRBD2
clone_size: -
cdr3_length: 15
j_call: TRBJ2-5

cdr3_aa: CASSLTGIEEQYF
cdr3_nt: TGTGCCAGCAGCTTGACAGGGATCGAGGAGCAGTACTTC
v_call: TRBV5-5
d_call: -
clone_size: many
cdr3_length: 13
j_call: TRBJ2-7

cdr3_aa: CSAREEGTTTYNEQFF
cdr3_nt: TGCAGTGCTAGAGAAGAGGGGACGACGACCTACAATGAGCAGTTCTTC
v_call: TRBV20-1
d_call: -
clone_size: many
cdr3_length: 16
j_call: TRBJ2-1

cdr3_aa: CASIPGPDSYNSPLHF
cdr3_nt: TGCGCCAGCATCCCCGGACCGGACTCCTATAATTCACCCCTCCACTTT
v_call: TRBV5-1
d_call: -
clone_size: -
cdr3_length: 16
j_call: TRBJ1-6

cdr3_aa: CASSQNRQGANEQFF
cdr3_nt: TGCGCCAGCAGCCAGAATCGACAGGGGGCCAATGAGCAGTTCTTC
v_call: TRBV4-1
d_call: TRBD1
clone_size: -
cdr3_length: 15
j_call: TRBJ2-1

cdr3_aa: CASSTDGIKMNTEAFF
cdr3_nt: TGCGCCAGCAGCACCGACGGAATAAAAATGAACACTGAAGCTTTCTTT
v_call: TRBV5-1
d_call: -
clone_size: few
cdr3_length: 16
j_call: TRBJ1-1

cdr3_aa: CASSLLGAHNEQFF
cdr3_nt: TGTGCCAGCAGTTTACTGGGAGCCCACAATGAGCAGTTCTTC
v_call: TRBV12-3/TRBV12-4
d_call: -
clone_size: -
cdr3_length: 14
j_call: TRBJ2-1

cdr3_aa: CATSDLGLGTDTQYF
cdr3_nt: TGTGCCACCAGTGATCTGGGCCTCGGCACAGATACGCAGTATTTT
v_call: TRBV24-1
d_call: -
clone_size: -
cdr3_length: 15
j_call: TRBJ2-3

cdr3_aa: CASSIGTAYNEQFF
cdr3_nt: TGTGCCAGCAGTATCGGGACCGCCTACAATGAGCAGTTCTTC
v_call: TRBV27
d_call: -
clone_size: -
cdr3_length: 14
j_call: TRBJ2-1

cdr3_aa: CASSRGTVSSYEQYF
cdr3_nt: TGTGCCAGCAGCCGAGGGACTGTGAGCTCCTACGAGCAGTACTTC
v_call: TRBV4-2
d_call: -
clone_size: -
cdr3_length: 15
j_call: TRBJ2-7